This T cell receptor beta chain was captured by sequencing in a study of cytomegalovirus exposure and HLA in healthy donors. The study, taken as a whole, reports: Overall, 164 TCR beta chains were annotated as cytomegalovirus-associated. The tendency of first-cohort TCR clusters to co-occur in the 120 or so validation repertoires was the finding of a later analysis.

A remark on this clone: Its matching antigen is unknown.

This table comes from immunoSEQ multiplex PCR, and its TCRdb copy is limited to in-frame clones, with some not included. Found here are some 65,000 clones, roughly 95% of them singletons; the top ten hold 2.4%. The sequenced sample consisted of PBMCs. This receptor was obtained from a man aged 18 to 35 in good health and CMV-seronegative.

The CDR3, as DNA: TGTGCCAGCAGGGGGGACAGGCTCTCTTATGGCTACACCTTC. As protein: CASRGDRLSYGYTF. This sequence joins TRBV5-6 and TRBJ1-2; 8 bases are a match to TRBD1. Trimming removed 5 bases from V and 5 bases from J; junction bases left unmatched: 8. Germline V lookup: CDR1 SGHDT, CDR2 YYEEEE. The CDR3 sequence is 14 residues long.